This TCR beta chain came from a study of tumor-infiltrating lymphocytes in localized non-small cell lung cancer. Regarding the study as a whole: Not all patients were TCR sequenced, owing to tissue quantity. TCRbeta sequencing showed higher T cell infiltration in tumors than uninvolved lung.

Data came from immunoSEQ multiplex PCR; TCRdb stores just in-frame clones and leaves some out. The data show tens of thousands of clones, 69% seen once. The CDR3 contains 12 residues. Per germline, CDR1 SGHKS and CDR2 YYEKEE (reference sequence). With respect to this clone: What it recognizes is unknown. One end of the junction fails to match germline, which may point to a read error.

V usage is TRBV5-5 and J usage is TRBJ2-1; possible D gene TRBD2, 5 bases. Material: lung tumor tissue. The TCR was taken from a human donor with non-small cell lung cancer. This CDR3 reads CASSQEGGEQFF. Written as DNA, the CDR3 is TGCGCCAGCAGCCAAGAGGGCGGTGAGCAGTTCTTC.